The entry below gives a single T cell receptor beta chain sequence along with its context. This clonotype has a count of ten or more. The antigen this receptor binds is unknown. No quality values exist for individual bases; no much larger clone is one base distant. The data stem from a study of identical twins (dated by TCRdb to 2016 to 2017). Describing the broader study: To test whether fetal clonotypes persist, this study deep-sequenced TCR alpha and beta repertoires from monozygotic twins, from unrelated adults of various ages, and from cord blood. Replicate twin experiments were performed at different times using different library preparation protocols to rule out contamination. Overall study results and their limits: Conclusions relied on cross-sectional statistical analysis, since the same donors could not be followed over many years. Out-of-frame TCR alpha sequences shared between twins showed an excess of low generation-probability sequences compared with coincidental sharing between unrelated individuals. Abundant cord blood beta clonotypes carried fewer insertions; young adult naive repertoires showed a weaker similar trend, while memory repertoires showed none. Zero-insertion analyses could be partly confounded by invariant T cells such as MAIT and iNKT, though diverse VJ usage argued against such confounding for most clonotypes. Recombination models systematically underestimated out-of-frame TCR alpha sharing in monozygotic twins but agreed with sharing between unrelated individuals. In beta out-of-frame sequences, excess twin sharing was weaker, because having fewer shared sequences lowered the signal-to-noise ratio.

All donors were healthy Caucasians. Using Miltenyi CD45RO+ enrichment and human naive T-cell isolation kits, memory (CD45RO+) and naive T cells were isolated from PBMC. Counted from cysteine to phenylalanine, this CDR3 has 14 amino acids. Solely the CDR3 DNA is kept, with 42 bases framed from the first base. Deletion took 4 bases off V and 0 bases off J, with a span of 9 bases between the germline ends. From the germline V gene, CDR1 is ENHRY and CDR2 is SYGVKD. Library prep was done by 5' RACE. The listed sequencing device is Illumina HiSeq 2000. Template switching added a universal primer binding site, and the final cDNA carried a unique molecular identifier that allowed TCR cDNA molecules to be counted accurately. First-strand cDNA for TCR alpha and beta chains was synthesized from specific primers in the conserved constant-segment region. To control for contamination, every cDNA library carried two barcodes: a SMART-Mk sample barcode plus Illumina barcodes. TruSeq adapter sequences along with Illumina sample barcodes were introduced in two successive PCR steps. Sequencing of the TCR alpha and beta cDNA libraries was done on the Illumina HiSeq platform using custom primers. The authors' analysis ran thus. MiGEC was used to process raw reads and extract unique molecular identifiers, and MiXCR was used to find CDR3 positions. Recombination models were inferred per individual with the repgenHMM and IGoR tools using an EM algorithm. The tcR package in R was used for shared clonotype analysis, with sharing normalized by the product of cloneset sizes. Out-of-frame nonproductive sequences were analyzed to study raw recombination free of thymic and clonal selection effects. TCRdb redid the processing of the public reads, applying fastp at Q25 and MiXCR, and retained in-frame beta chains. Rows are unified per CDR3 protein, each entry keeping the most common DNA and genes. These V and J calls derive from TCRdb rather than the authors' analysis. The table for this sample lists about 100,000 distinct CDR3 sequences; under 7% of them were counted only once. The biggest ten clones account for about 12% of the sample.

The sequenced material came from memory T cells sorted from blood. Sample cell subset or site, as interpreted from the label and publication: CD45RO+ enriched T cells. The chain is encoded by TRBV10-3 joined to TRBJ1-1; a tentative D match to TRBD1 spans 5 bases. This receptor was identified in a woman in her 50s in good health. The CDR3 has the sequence CAISGGTMNTEAFF. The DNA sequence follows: TGTGCCATCAGTGGAGGGACCATGAACACTGAAGCTTTCTTT.